This TCR beta chain came from a study of T cell responses to AZD1222 COVID-19 vaccine. On the study more broadly: Whether given at about 4 or about 12 weeks, second doses were pooled. The study, taken as a whole, reports: Donors were mostly white British, more females; clonal diversity possibly underestimated.

Details on this clone: Its antigen is still unknown.

Produced via immunoSEQ multiplex PCR; TCRdb's table is partial and in-frame only. This repertoire shows some 110,000 clones, around nine tenths found once; its top ten account for around a sixth. The germline CDR1 and CDR2 sequences are SGHAT and FQNNGV. The CDR3 is 13 residues long. Trimming took 1 base from V and 4 from J, leaving 6 bases between them. The V gene is TRBV11-2, the J gene TRBJ2-3; no reliable D call. The material was peripheral blood, obtained on day 0 of AZD1222 vaccination. This receptor was taken from an adult in good health. CDR3 residues: CASSLVPADTQYF. In nucleotides, the CDR3 is TGTGCCAGCAGCTTAGTTCCAGCAGATACGCAGTATTTT.